The 29 T cell receptor beta chains below were found in one sample sequenced in a study of T cells in Graves' hyperthyroidism and ophthalmopathy. The investigators amplified TCR beta CDR3 regions from RNA transcripts. The primer set for the first-round RT-PCR of the TCR CDR3 was HTBI. TCRdb reprocessed the multiplex PCR reads via MiXCR and lists one record per CDR3 protein. Among a few hundred thousand distinct CDR3 sequences listed, more than 15% were seen once. Sequencing used blood. The receptors were gathered from a woman aged 25 to 39 with Graves' hyperthyroidism.

This clonotype has more than one count but fewer than ten. The chain couples TRBV5-6 to TRBJ1-4; 7 nucleotides agree with TRBD1. CDR1 and CDR2 from the germline V gene are SGHDT and YYEEEE. The CDR3 loop spans 14 amino acids. With 5 bases clipped from V and 7 bases from J, the junction kept 8 bases outside the gene matches. The CDR3 sequence: CASSPGTAVEKLFF. The CDR3 DNA reads as TGTGCCAGCAGTCCCGGGACAGCTGTTGAAAAACTGTTTTTT.

This clonotype has a count of ten or more. The rearrangement uses TRBV27 and TRBJ2-2; 10 nucleotides match TRBD1. Germline values: CDR1 MNHEY, CDR2 SMNVEV (reference sequence). J gave up 7 bases and V 5 bases, and 4 bases lay outside the gene matches. The CDR3 spans 14 residues. CDR3 DNA: TGTGCCAGCAGTACCCGGACAGGGGGCGGGGAGCTGTTTTTT. Encoded protein: CASSTRTGGGELFF.

There are a few counts of this clonotype. The chain recombines TRBV5-1 with TRBJ1-5; no clear D. Germline CDR1 reads SGHRS; CDR2 reads YFSETQ. CDR3 length: 15 residues. V was trimmed by 2 bases and J by 3 bases, leaving 12 bases between them. DNA for the CDR3: TGCGCCAGCAGCTTCAACCGGGCAAACAATCAGCCCCAGCATTTT. It is translated as CASSFNRANNQPQHF.

This clonotype was picked up many times. The chain has TRBV28 and TRBJ2-1; D may be TRBD1 (6 bases). The V gene lost 2 bases and the J gene lost 4 bases, with 21 bases spanning the gap. CDR1 and CDR2 (germline): MDHEN, SYDVKM. The CDR3 extends over 18 amino acids. The CDR3: CASSLINPPAGVYNEQFF. The CDR3 nucleotides read TGTGCCAGCAGTTTAATTAATCCCCCCGCAGGGGTATACAATGAGCAGTTCTTC.

The sample holds many counts of this clonotype. The genes are TRBV2 and TRBJ2-7, with TRBD2 matching over 10 bases. CDR1 is SNHLY and CDR2 is FYNNEI in the germline V gene. This CDR3 spans 16 amino acids. J gave up 2 bases and V 5 bases, and 9 bases lay outside the gene matches. The CDR3 DNA reads as TGTGCCAGCAGTCGTATTCTAGCGGGAGCCCCCTACGAGCAGTACTTC. It yields the protein CASSRILAGAPYEQYF.

This chain joins TRBV19 and TRBJ1-5; D perhaps matches TRBD1 (5 bases). Germline assignment: CDR1 LNHDA and CDR2 SQIVND (reference sequence). This CDR3 contains 13 residues. Trimming stripped 3 bases from V and 6 bases from J, with 9 bases between. The CDR3, as DNA: TGTGCCAGTAGTATCGTGGGGGGTCAGCCCCAGCATTTT. Protein product: CASSIVGGQPQHF. The whole variable domain, remainder taken from reference TRBV19 and TRBJ1-5, is DGGITQSPKYLFRKEGQNVTLSCEQNLNHDAMYWYRQDPGQGLRLIYYSQIVNDFQKGDIAEGYSVSREKKESFPLTVTSAQKNPTAFYLCASSIVGGQPQHFGDGTRLSIL.

This clonotype showed up many times. In DNA form, the CDR3 reads TGCGCCAGCAGCTTGCTCGACGGACCGATGAACACTGAAGCTTTCTTT. This gives the protein CASSLLDGPMNTEAFF. The genes are TRBV5-1 and TRBJ1-1, with D unresolved. From germline, CDR1 is SGHRS and CDR2 YFSETQ. CDR3 length: 16 amino acids. With 1 base removed from V and 0 bases from J, the gap between germline ends came to 13 bases.

The CDR3 sequence: CASSLTPPGSGSSYEQYF. The CDR3, as DNA: TGTGCCAGCAGCTTAACCCCGCCAGGGAGCGGGAGCTCCTACGAGCAGTACTTC. This chain uses TRBV7-3 with TRBJ2-7, with TRBD2 matching over 8 bases. Losses at the gene ends were 0 bases for V and 0 bases for J; bases not matched to a gene: 10. The length of the CDR3 is 18 residues. From germline, CDR1 is SGHTA and CDR2 FQGTGA.

V is TRBV7-2 and J is TRBJ1-3; no reliable D call. The germline V gene has CDR1 SGHTA and CDR2 FQGNSA. Trimming pared 5 bases from V and 0 bases from J, leaving 8 bases between. There are 14 residues in the CDR3. CDR3 DNA sequence: TGTGCCAGCAGCCCAAACCTCTCTGGAAACACCATATATTTT. Translating it yields CASSPNLSGNTIYF.

The rearrangement uses TRBV11-2 and TRBJ1-1, with D possibly TRBD1 on 6 matching bases. CDR3 length: 13 amino acids. The germline V gene encodes CDR1 SGHAT and CDR2 FQNNGV. Deletions cut 1 base from V and 7 bases from J, with 10 bases between. CDR3: CASSLGLQGEAFF. The CDR3 nucleotides read TGTGCCAGCAGCTTAGGCCTACAGGGTGAAGCTTTCTTT.

With respect to this clonotype: This likely comes from a read error, as the CDR3 has no conserved phenylalanine or tryptophan at its end. The chain uses TRBV28 and TRBJ1-2; tentative D call: TRBD1 (6 bases). Germline V gene lookup returns CDR1 MDHEN and CDR2 SYDVKM. Deletions cut 6 bases from V and 4 bases from J, with 15 bases between. The length of the CDR3 is 14 residues. The CDR3 is CASSWDTLGYGYTL. CDR3 nucleotides: TGTGCCAGCAGCTGGGACACCCTCGGCTATGGCTACACCCTC.

The table lists this clonotype with a few counts. A much larger clonotype is one base distant, so this may be a read error. The chain combines TRBV12-3 or TRBV12-4 with TRBJ2-7, with TRBD1 matching 9 bases. TRBJ2-1 explains the end of the DNA better; the J call may be wrong. This CDR3 comprises 14 residues. The CDR3 here is CASSSQGASYEQFF. CDR3 in DNA: TGTGCCAGCAGTTCACAGGGGGCCTCCTACGAGCAGTTCTTC.

This clonotype was seen a few times. J is TRBJ1-5 and V is TRBV4-1, with D uncertain. The CDR3 extends over 16 amino acids. V was shortened by 1 base and J by 0 bases, with 10 bases between the two germline ends. Per the germline V gene, CDR1 is MGHRA and CDR2 is YSYEKL. The CDR3 nucleotides are TGCGCCAGCAGCCAAGGAGGTTCTATTAGCAATCAGCCCCAGCATTTT. It encodes CASSQGGSISNQPQHF.

There are many counts of this clonotype. This chain links TRBV20-1 with TRBJ2-7; TRBD1 agrees at 8 bases. The CDR3 spans 15 residues. The V segment lost 1 base and the J segment 5 bases; nucleotides outside the gene matches: 10. Looked up from germline, CDR1 is DFQATT and CDR2 is SNEGSKA (reference sequence). The DNA for the CDR3 is TGCAGTGCTAGAGTGCCCAGGACAGGGCTCAACGAGCAGTACTTC. Protein sequence: CSARVPRTGLNEQYF.

The CDR3, as DNA: TGTGCCAGCAGCTTTAGACGGGAATACCAAGAGACCCAGTACTTC. Amino acids: CASSFRREYQETQYF. The chain has TRBV7-9 and TRBJ2-5; possibly TRBD2 for D (5 bases). The CDR3 has 15 amino acids. CDR1 is SEHNR and CDR2 is FQNEAQ in the germline V gene (reference sequence). V was trimmed by 3 bases and J by 0 bases, leaving 11 bases between them.

The CDR3, as DNA: TGCGCCAGCAGCCAAGATCGGAGATACACTGAAGCTTTCTTT. Protein sequence: CASSQDRRYTEAFF. The chain links TRBV4-1 to TRBJ1-1; no clear D gene. V was trimmed by 0 bases and J by 3 bases, leaving 8 bases between them. Germline V gene sequence: CDR1 MGHRA, CDR2 YSYEKL. The CDR3 has 14 amino acids.

This clonotype has only a few counts. The chain joins TRBV5-1 to TRBJ2-7, with 7 bases fitting TRBD1. CDR1 and CDR2 from the germline V gene are SGHRS and YFSETQ. The CDR3 spans 16 residues. V lost 4 bases to trimming and J lost 1 base; unmatched junction nucleotides: 11. CDR3 sequence: CASSEVRDSISYEQYF. CDR3 nucleotides: TGCGCCAGCAGCGAAGTCCGGGACAGCATTTCCTACGAGCAGTACTTC.

The V and J genes are TRBV12-3 or TRBV12-4 and TRBJ1-2; 10 bases are a match to TRBD1. The J segment lost 2 bases and the V segment lost 6 bases, leaving 3 bases of the junction unmatched. The CDR3 sequence is 14 residues long. The DNA of the CDR3 is TGTGCCAGCAGACCGACAGGGGGCAACTATGGCTACACCTTC. Translated, it gives CASRPTGGNYGYTF.

This clonotype has ten or more counts. This chain joins TRBV28 and TRBJ2-3; perhaps TRBD2 as D (5 bases). V was shortened by 6 bases and J by 7 bases, with 17 bases between the two germline ends. Germline V gives CDR1 MDHEN, CDR2 SYDVKM. This CDR3 is 14 amino acids long. CDR3 loop: CASSSLDYRNTQYF. The CDR3 DNA is TGTGCCAGCAGCTCTCTTGACTACCGGAATACGCAGTATTTT.

The chain links TRBV6-1 to TRBJ1-3, with a weak D call TRBD1 (5 bases). CDR1 and CDR2 from the germline V gene are MNHNS and SASEGT. The CDR3 totals 18 residues. V was cut by 0 bases and J by 0 bases, with 15 bases left in between. The CDR3 DNA reads as TGTGCCAGCAGTGAAGCGGGGGGTTGGGACGTCTCTGGAAACACCATATATTTT. It codes for CASSEAGGWDVSGNTIYF.

In its sample, this clonotype was seen many times. CDR3 residues: CASSLDSLGLAGFYNEQFF. In nucleotides, the CDR3 is TGTGCCAGCAGCTTAGACTCCCTCGGACTGGCGGGATTTTACAATGAGCAGTTCTTC. The genes are TRBV7-9 and TRBJ2-1; D perhaps matches TRBD2 (6 bases). Trimming removed 1 base from V and 4 bases from J, with 23 bases in between. Per germline, CDR1 SEHNR and CDR2 FQNEAQ (reference sequence). The CDR3 runs 19 residues. Complete variable domain (other parts from reference TRBV7-9 and TRBJ2-1): DTGVSQNPRHKITKRGQNVTFRCDPISEHNRLYWYRQTLGQGPEFLTYFQNEAQLEKSRLLSDRFSAERPKGSFSTLEIQRTEQGDSAMYLCASSLDSLGLAGFYNEQFFGPGTRLTVL.

The chain has TRBV4-1 and TRBJ2-4; a possible D gene is TRBD1 (6 bases). The CDR3 covers 14 residues. Germline V gene sequence: CDR1 MGHRA, CDR2 YSYEKL. The V and J ends lost 4 bases and 0 bases respectively, with 7 bases between them. The CDR3 loop is CASSRTVAKNIQYF. CDR3 bases: TGCGCCAGCAGCCGGACAGTAGCCAAAAACATTCAGTACTTC.

The chain carries TRBV30 and TRBJ2-7, with D maybe TRBD2 (5 bases). This CDR3 is 11 amino acids long. The germline gives CDR1 GTSNPN, CDR2 SVGIG (reference sequence). V was clipped by 6 bases and J by 2 bases, with 8 bases between them. The CDR3 loop reads CACSGTYEQYF. The CDR3 DNA follows: TGTGCCTGTTCGGGGACCTACGAGCAGTACTTC.

V usage is TRBV5-5 and J usage is TRBJ1-2; D unclear. The CDR3 runs to 15 residues. The V gene's germline CDR1 is SGHKS and CDR2 YYEKEE (reference sequence). V was trimmed by 0 bases and J by 6 bases, leaving 15 bases between them. CDR3 nucleotides: TGTGCCAGCAGCTTGGTTCCCAGGACGGACCATGGCTACACCTTC. This translates into CASSLVPRTDHGYTF.

This clonotype was found many times. The chain uses TRBV7-9 and TRBJ2-7; 7 positions match TRBD1. The CDR3 is 14 residues long. Germline V lookup: CDR1 SEHNR, CDR2 FQNEAQ (reference sequence). V shed 5 bases, J shed 6 bases, and the junction held 10 bases outside the gene matches. As DNA, the CDR3 is TGTGCCAGCAGCCTAGGGGGACAGTCCCCCGAGCAGTACTTC. This translates into CASSLGGQSPEQYF.

This clonotype was picked up many times. The V call is TRBV20-1, the J call TRBJ2-1; 11 bases agree with TRBD2. V was pared by 1 base and J by 2 bases, with 4 bases of the junction left unmatched. The CDR3 is 16 residues long. The germline CDR1 and CDR2 sequences are DFQATT and SNEGSKA (reference sequence). The CDR3 coding sequence is TGCAGTGCTAGAGCCTTTAGCGGGAGGGCCTACAATGAGCAGTTCTTC. It is translated as CSARAFSGRAYNEQFF.

This clonotype was counted between two and nine times. The chain employs TRBV6-1 and TRBJ1-2, with a possible D match to TRBD1 (6 bases). Germline values: CDR1 MNHNS, CDR2 SASEGT. Trimming cost V 8 bases and J 4 bases, with 20 bases left between them. The CDR3 sequence is 15 residues long. The CDR3 sequence: CASHQTGSTPYGYTF. The CDR3 region has the DNA TGTGCCAGCCATCAAACAGGGTCTACTCCCTATGGCTACACCTTC.

This clonotype was seen at least ten times. V is TRBV27 and J is TRBJ1-2; 7 bases are shared with TRBD1. The V and J ends lost 4 bases and 1 base, in that order; junction bases with no gene match: 18. CDR1 is MNHEY, CDR2 SMNVEV, per germline (reference sequence). The CDR3 spans 19 residues. The CDR3 nucleotides read TGTGCCAGCAGTTCCCTTCCCAGACAGGGCGCTTGGGTTAACTATGGCTACACCTTC. Translating gives CASSSLPRQGAWVNYGYTF.

CDR3 DNA: TGTGCCAGCAGCGTAGAGGGCCGCGGCGGGAGGGCCTACGAGCAGTACTTC. Translated, it gives CASSVEGRGGRAYEQYF. V is TRBV9 and J is TRBJ2-7, with 9 bases identical to TRBD2. V shed 0 bases and J 2 bases; nucleotides not matched to a gene: 9. This CDR3 comprises 17 residues. Germline loops: CDR1 SGDLS, CDR2 YYNGEE.